This TCR beta chain is drawn from a study of T-cell reconstitution after alpha-beta-depleted transplantation in children. This clonotype was counted ten times or more. Trimming took 2 bases from V and 11 from J, leaving 16 bases between them. CDR1 and CDR2 (germline): MNHEY, SVGAGI. The CDR3 loop spans 15 amino acids. A library of TCRbeta sequences, prepared with unique molecular identifiers, was generated. TCRdb analysed the PCR reads with MiXCR anew, one entry per CDR3 protein. The table lists about 200,000 distinct CDR3 sequences, approximately 8.4% of them singletons. The chain carries TRBV6-5 and TRBJ1-6; possible D gene TRBD1, 6 bases. This material consisted of PBMCs, mostly from graft donor cells, taken 360 days after TCRalphabeta/CD19-depleted stem cell transplant. This sequence originates from a male patient between 2 and 10 years old who had a stem cell transplant for acute myeloid leukemia, so the T cells may come from the graft donor. CDR3 region: CASSYLDRKGAPLHF. Written as DNA, the CDR3 is TGTGCCAGCAGTTACCTCGACAGGAAAGGTGCACCCCTCCACTTT.